This T cell receptor (beta chain) was sequenced for a study of radiation and T cells in renal cell carcinoma. Overall study findings and caveats: Baseline intratumoral clonotype presence is unknown without pretreatment biopsies. Top tumor clonotypes rose in blood 2 weeks post-radiation, then contracted.

Sequencing used immunoSEQ multiplex PCR; TCRdb keeps in-frame clones, though not all of them. The repertoire has about 170,000 clones, 88% of them found once; the top ten carry about 11%. Comment on this clone: Its matching antigen is unknown.

CDR3 length: 15 amino acids. Time point in this sample: blood 4 weeks post-SBRT, at nephrectomy. Treatment described: 15 Gy SBRT to primary tumor, nephrectomy 4 weeks later. Nephrectomy followed 15 Gy stereotactic body radiation by 4 weeks. This sequence joins TRBV21-1 and TRBJ2-4; TRBD1 reflects the table's D call only, with no check against the DNA. TRBV21-1 is given as a pseudogene. Sequences were derived from blood, sampled from a patient whose treatment included radiotherapy and nephrectomy. The receptor was derived from a woman aged 50 to 65 with renal cell carcinoma. The CDR3 sequence: CASKAPGVAKNIQYF. The CDR3 nucleotides read TGTGCCAGCAAGGCCCCAGGGGTGGCCAAAAACATTCAGTACTTC.